This record concerns one TCR beta chain sequence. The data were obtained in a study of long-term antiretroviral therapy in people with HIV. CDR3 size: 14 residues. Trimming took 0 bases from V and 3 from J; bases not matched to a gene: 3. The germline V gene has CDR1 SGHTS and CDR2 YDEGEE. Sequencing used immunoSEQ v3.0 at survey level. Sequenced by immunoSEQ multiplex PCR; TCRdb stores in-frame clones only, minus some. This sample has roughly 31,000 clones, with 70% to 90% found just once. This clonotype originated in a man aged 45-65 years with HIV. The material was unsorted PBMCs, obtained roughly 5 years before starting antiretroviral therapy. This chain uses TRBV5-8 with TRBJ2-7; 7 positions match TRBD1. CDR3 nucleotides: TGTGCCAGCAGCTTGGAATGGACAGGCTACGAGCAGTACTTC. Protein product: CASSLEWTGYEQYF.